The entry that follows covers one T cell receptor beta chain sequence. Its target antigen remains unknown. No base-level quality is on record; no much larger clone is a single base apart. This entry comes from a study of T cell changes during pregnancy in multiple sclerosis (dated by TCRdb to 2018 to 2020). In the study overall: The study examined how the T cell repertoire changed over the course of pregnancy in women with multiple sclerosis.

The germline V gene (reference sequence) yields GTSNPN for CDR1 and SVGIG for CDR2. The CDR3 measures 11 amino acids from cysteine to phenylalanine. The DNA shown is the 33-base CDR3, in frame from base 1. Germline trimming amounts to 7 bases on V and 4 bases on J, with 3 as the count of junction bases outside the gene matches. Libraries came from the immunoSEQ multiplex PCR assay. This is the immuneACCESS table as TCRdb keeps it, with only in-frame sequences that have V and J called. A part of the clones is gone; compared with another copy, unresolved V genes explain less than half, and the rest is unexplained. The sample table holds 20,000 to 25,000 clones, of which 80% to 95% were seen once. The ten largest make up 0.55% to 0.7% of the sample.

The sample in question was CD4+ T cells from peripheral blood mononuclear cells, obtained in the third trimester of pregnancy. The receptor chain draws on TRBV30 and TRBJ1-1; 7 bases in the junction line up with TRBD1. The source of this sequence is a female donor with multiple sclerosis, enrolled in a pregnancy study. The CDR3 amino acid sequence is: CAYAGGTEAFF. The DNA sequence is given as TGTGCCTACGCAGGGGGCACTGAAGCTTTCTTT.